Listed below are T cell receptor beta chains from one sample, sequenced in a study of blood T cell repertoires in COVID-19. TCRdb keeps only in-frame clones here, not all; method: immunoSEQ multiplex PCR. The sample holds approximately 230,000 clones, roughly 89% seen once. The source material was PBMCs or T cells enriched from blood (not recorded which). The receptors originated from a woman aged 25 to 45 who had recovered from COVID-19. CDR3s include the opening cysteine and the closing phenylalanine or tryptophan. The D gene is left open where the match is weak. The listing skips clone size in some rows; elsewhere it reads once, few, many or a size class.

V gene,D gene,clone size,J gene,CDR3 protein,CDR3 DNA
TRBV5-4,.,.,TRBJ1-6,CASSFMGASSYNSPLHF,TGTGCCAGCAGCTTTATGGGGGCTAGCTCCTATAATTCACCCCTCCACTTT
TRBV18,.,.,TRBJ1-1,CASSQGRNTEAFF,TGTGCCAGCTCGCAGGGGAGAAACACTGAAGCTTTCTTT
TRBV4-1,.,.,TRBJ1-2,CASSQEQAVTWGYTF,TGCGCCAGCAGCCAAGAGCAGGCTGTTACATGGGGCTACACCTTC
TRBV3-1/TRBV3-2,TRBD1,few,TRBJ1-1,CASSPWGQVPTEAFF,TGTGCCAGCAGCCCCTGGGGACAGGTCCCCACTGAAGCTTTCTTT
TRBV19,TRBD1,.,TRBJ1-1,CASRSPTGWEAEAFF,TGTGCCAGTAGGAGTCCGACAGGGTGGGAGGCTGAAGCTTTCTTT
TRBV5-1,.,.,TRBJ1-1,CASSLVRAGVNTEAFF,TGCGCCAGCAGCTTGGTGAGGGCAGGGGTGAACACTGAAGCTTTCTTT
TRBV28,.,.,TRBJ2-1,CASSLISRQGGYNEQFF,TGTGCCAGCAGTTTAATCTCTCGACAGGGAGGCTACAATGAGCAGTTCTTC
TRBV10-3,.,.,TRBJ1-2,CAISQQSREGYTF,TGTGCCATCAGCCAACAGAGCCGGGAAGGCTACACCTTC
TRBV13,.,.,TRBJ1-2,CASSVKAFGGYTF,TGTGCCAGCAGCGTTAAAGCGTTCGGTGGCTACACCTTC
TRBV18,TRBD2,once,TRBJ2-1,CASSHPRTSAYNEQFF,TGTGCCAGCTCACACCCGAGGACTAGTGCCTACAATGAGCAGTTCTTC
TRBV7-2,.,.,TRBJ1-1,CASSLGEGGTEAFF,TGTGCCAGCAGCTTAGGGGAGGGTGGGACTGAAGCTTTCTTT
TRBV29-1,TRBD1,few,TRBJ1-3,CSVADRGPSGNTIYF,TGCAGCGTCGCCGACAGGGGACCATCTGGAAACACCATATATTTT
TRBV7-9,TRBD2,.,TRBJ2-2,CASSLGGLAGELFF,TGTGCCAGCAGCTTAGGGGGACTAGCCGGGGAGCTGTTTTTT
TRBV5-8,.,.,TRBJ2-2,CASSLGQGDTGELFF,TGTGCCAGCAGCTTGGGCCAGGGCGACACCGGGGAGCTGTTTTTT
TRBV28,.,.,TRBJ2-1,CASSAASGLYNEQFF,TGTGCCAGCAGTGCCGCCAGCGGGCTGTACAATGAGCAGTTCTTC
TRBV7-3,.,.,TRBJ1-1,CASSLDSSSTEAFF,TGTGCCAGCAGCTTAGACAGCTCCTCCACTGAAGCTTTCTTT
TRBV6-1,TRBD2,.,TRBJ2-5,CASSENSGSKTQYF,TGTGCCAGCAGTGAGAATAGCGGGAGCAAGACCCAGTACTTC
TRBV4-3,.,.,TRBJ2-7,CASSPAGRGDYEQYF,TGCGCCAGCAGCCCGGCGGGGCGAGGGGACTACGAGCAGTACTTC
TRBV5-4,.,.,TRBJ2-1,CASSRSGSSYNEQFF,TGTGCCAGCAGCCGAAGCGGAAGCTCCTACAATGAGCAGTTCTTC
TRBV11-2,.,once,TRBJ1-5,CASGQLGNQPQHF,TGTGCCAGCGGACAGTTGGGTAATCAGCCCCAGCATTTT